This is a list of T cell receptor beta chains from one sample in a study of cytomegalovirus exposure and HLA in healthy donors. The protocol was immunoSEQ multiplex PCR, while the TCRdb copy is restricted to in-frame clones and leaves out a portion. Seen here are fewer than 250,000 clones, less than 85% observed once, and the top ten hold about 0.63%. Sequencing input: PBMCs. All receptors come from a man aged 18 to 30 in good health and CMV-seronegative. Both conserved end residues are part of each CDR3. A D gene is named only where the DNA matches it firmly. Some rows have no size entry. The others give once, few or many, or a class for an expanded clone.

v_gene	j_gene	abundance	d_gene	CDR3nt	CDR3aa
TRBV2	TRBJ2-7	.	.	TGTGCCAGCAGTGACCCCTACAGCACCTACGAGCAGTACTTC	CASSDPYSTYEQYF
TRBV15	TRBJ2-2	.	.	TGTGCCACCAGCAGATCTGGGGGCCCCGGGGAGCTGTTTTTT	CATSRSGGPGELFF
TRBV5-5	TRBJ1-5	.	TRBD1	TGTGCCAGCAGCTTGGCCGCAGGACAGGGGAAGCCCCAGCATTTT	CASSLAAGQGKPQHF
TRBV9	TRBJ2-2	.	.	TGTGCCAGCAATGGAGACGGAACCGGGGAGCTGTTTTTT	CASNGDGTGELFF
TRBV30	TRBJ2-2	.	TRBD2	TGTGCCTGGAGTGTAGGGCTAGCGGGGAACACCGGGGAGCTGTTTTTT	CAWSVGLAGNTGELFF
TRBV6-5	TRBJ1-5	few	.	TGTGCCAGCAGTTACGGGGGAGGAGGCAATCAGCCCCAGCATTTT	CASSYGGGGNQPQHF
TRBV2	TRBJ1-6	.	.	TGTGCCAGCAGCAATACAGGGAAGACACCCCTCCACTTT	CASSNTGKTPLHF
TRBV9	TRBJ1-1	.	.	TGTGCCAGCACCCAAAGTCCAGGGGCACCTGAAGCTTTCTTT	CASTQSPGAPEAFF
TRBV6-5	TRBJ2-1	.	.	TGTGCCAGCAGTTCTCAGGGGGGTCCCTACAATGAGCAGTTCTTC	CASSSQGGPYNEQFF
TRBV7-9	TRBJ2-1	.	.	TGTGCCAGCAGAAGTCCCGAAACACCCTACAATGAGCAGTTCTTC	CASRSPETPYNEQFF
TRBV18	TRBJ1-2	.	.	TGTGCCAGCTCACCACCGGGACTGGCGGCCGACTATGGCTACACCTTC	CASSPPGLAADYGYTF
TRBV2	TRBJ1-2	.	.	TGTGCCAGCAGTGGTACAGAAGAAGGCTACACCTTC	CASSGTEEGYTF
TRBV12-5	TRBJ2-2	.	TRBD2	TGTGCTAGTGGTTTGGTGGTAAGCGGGAGGAATACCGGGGAGCTGTTTTTT	CASGLVVSGRNTGELFF
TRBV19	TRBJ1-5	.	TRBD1	TGTGCCAGTAGTAGGGACAGGGGCAATCAGCCCCAGCATTTT	CASSRDRGNQPQHF
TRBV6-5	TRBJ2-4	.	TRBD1	TGTGCCAGCAGTTCCCAGGGGGTCGCCAAAAACATTCAGTACTTC	CASSSQGVAKNIQYF
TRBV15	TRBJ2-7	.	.	TGTGCCACCAGTGTTGGCAACCGCTACGAGCAGTACTTC	CATSVGNRYEQYF
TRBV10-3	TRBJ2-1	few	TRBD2	TGTGCCATCAGTGGACTAGCGGGAGCCGATGAGCAGTTCTTC	CAISGLAGADEQFF
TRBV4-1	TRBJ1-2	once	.	TGCGCCAGCAGCCAAGAAGCTCAGGGGCCGCGCTATGGCTACACCTTC	CASSQEAQGPRYGYTF
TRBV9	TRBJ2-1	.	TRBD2	TGTGCCAGCAGCGCGGGACTAGCGGGAACATGGAATGAGCAGTTCTTC	CASSAGLAGTWNEQFF
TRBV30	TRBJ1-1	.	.	TGTGCCTGGAGTACGGGACTGGGAAGTACTGAAGCTTTCTTT	CAWSTGLGSTEAFF
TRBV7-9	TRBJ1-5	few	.	TGTGCCAGCAGCTTAGGACAGGTAGATATGCCCCAGCATTTT	CASSLGQVDMPQHF
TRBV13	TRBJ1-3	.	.	TGTGCCAGCAGCTTCAACAGGGGAAACACCATATATTTT	CASSFNRGNTIYF
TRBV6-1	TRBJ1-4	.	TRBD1	TGTGCCAGCAGCCAGGGACAGGGGAATGAAAAACTGTTTTTT	CASSQGQGNEKLFF
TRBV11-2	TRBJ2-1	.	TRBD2	TGTGCCAGCAGCTTCGGGGCTAGCGGGTCCTACAATGAGCAGTTCTTC	CASSFGASGSYNEQFF
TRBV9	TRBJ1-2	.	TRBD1	TGTGCCAGCAGCGTCGGACAGGATTATGGCTACACCTTC	CASSVGQDYGYTF
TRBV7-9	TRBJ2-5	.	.	TGTGCCAGCAGATCGAAGGGGGAGACCCAGTACTTC	CASRSKGETQYF
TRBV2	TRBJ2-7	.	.	TGTGCCAGCACGCACCGGACAGCTACCAATTCCAACGAGCAGTACTTC	CASTHRTATNSNEQYF
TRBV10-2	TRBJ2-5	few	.	TGCGCCAGCAGTGTTCGGCGTAGCGGACGTCAAGAGACCCAGTACTTC	CASSVRRSGRQETQYF
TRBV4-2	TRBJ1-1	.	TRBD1	TGTGCCAGCAGCTACGGGACAGGGTCGGCCACTGAAGCTTTCTTT	CASSYGTGSATEAFF
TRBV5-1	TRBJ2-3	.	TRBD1	TGCGCCAGCAGCCCCGGACAGGGCACAGATACGCAGTATTTT	CASSPGQGTDTQYF
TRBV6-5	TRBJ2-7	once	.	TGTGCCAGCAGTTCAGGAACGAGGCAGTACTTC	CASSSGTRQYF
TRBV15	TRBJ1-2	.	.	TGTGCCACCAGCAGACAGGGGCGAGGCTACACCTTC	CATSRQGRGYTF
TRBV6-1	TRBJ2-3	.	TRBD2	TGTGCCAGCATTTTTAGCGGGGCTGGAGATACGCAGTATTTT	CASIFSGAGDTQYF
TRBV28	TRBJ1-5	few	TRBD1	TGTGCCAGCAGTTTACGCAAACAGGGGGCCATGGATCAGCCCCAGCATTTT	CASSLRKQGAMDQPQHF
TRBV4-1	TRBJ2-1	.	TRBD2	TGCGCCAGCAGTCTCCGAGGATTACCTAGCGGGAGGGATAACAATGAGCAGTTCTTC	CASSLRGLPSGRDNNEQFF
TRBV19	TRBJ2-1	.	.	TGTGCCAGTCAGGGTTACAATGAGCAGTTCTTC	CASQGYNEQFF
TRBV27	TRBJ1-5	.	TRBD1	TGTGCCAGCAGTTTAGGTGGCAGGGGGCCCACCGCGGATCAGCCCCAGCATTTT	CASSLGGRGPTADQPQHF
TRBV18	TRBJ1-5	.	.	TGTGCCAGCTCACGTACAGATAGCAATCAGCCCCAGCATTTT	CASSRTDSNQPQHF